The 11 T cell receptor beta chains below were found in one sample sequenced in a study of STAT3 mutations in large granular lymphocyte leukemia. These receptors' targets are unknown. General study points: At least one immunodominant TCR beta clonotype appeared in every T-cell large granular lymphocyte leukemia patient.

The table came from immunoSEQ multiplex PCR; TCRdb's copy has only in-frame clones and leaves some out. The table includes 15,000 to 18,000 clones, 92% detected once. Sample: peripheral blood mononuclear cells. The receptors stem from a woman in her forties or fifties with T-cell large granular lymphocyte leukemia. Some clones in this sample may be carry-over from other donors' samples.

This chain connects TRBV5-1 to TRBJ2-3; TRBD2 matches at 10 bases. Looked up from germline, CDR1 is SGHRS and CDR2 is YFSETQ. V shed 0 bases and J 0 bases; nucleotides not matched to a gene: 7. The CDR3 spans 18 residues. CDR3 nucleotides: TGCGCCAGCAGCTTGGAATCGGCGACTAGCGGGAGCACAGATACGCAGTATTTT. It codes for CASSLESATSGSTDTQYF. Supplemented by reference TRBV5-1 and TRBJ2-3, the full variable domain reads KAGVTQTPRYLIKTRGQQVTLSCSPISGHRSVSWYQQTPGQGLQFLFEYFSETQRNKGNFPGRFSGRQFSNSRSEMNVSTLELGDSALYLCASSLESATSGSTDTQYFGPGTRLTVL.

The rearrangement uses TRBV7-2 and TRBJ2-7, with 9 bases identical to TRBD2. This CDR3 is built from 14 residues. Germline loops: CDR1 SGHTA, CDR2 FQGNSA. J was trimmed by 4 bases and V by 3 bases; bases with no gene match: 4. CDR3 residues: CASSLVTSGYEQYF. The CDR3 region has the DNA TGTGCCAGCAGCTTGGTGACTAGCGGATACGAGCAGTACTTC.

This chain links TRBV7-9 with TRBJ2-1; D is possibly TRBD2 (6 bases). V lost 0 bases and J 4 bases, leaving 16 bases between the germline ends. The CDR3 runs to 17 residues. Germline-derived CDR1 and CDR2 are SEHNR and FQNEAQ (reference sequence). CDR3 coding DNA: TGTGCCAGCAGCTTAGCGGGTGCCGGGAGTAGGTACAATGAGCAGTTCTTC. Its translation: CASSLAGAGSRYNEQFF.

The V gene is TRBV4-3, the J gene TRBJ1-2, with TRBD1 matching 9 bases. From germline, CDR1 is LGHNA and CDR2 YSLEER. The CDR3 is 15 amino acids. Germline trimming cut 3 bases from V and 4 bases from J; bases unmatched to any gene: 6. The CDR3 is CASSHRVGQGYGYTF. The CDR3, as DNA: TGCGCCAGCAGCCACCGAGTGGGACAGGGCTATGGCTACACCTTC.

In this sample, this clone turned up once. V gene TRBV28 combines with J gene TRBJ2-2; tentative D call: TRBD2 (5 bases). Germline V gene lookup returns CDR1 MDHEN and CDR2 SYDVKM. The CDR3 is made up of 13 amino acids. Trimming took 6 bases from V and 11 from J, leaving 16 bases between them. CDR3 nucleotides: TGTGCCAGCAGGCAGGACCCCCGGGGAGAGCTGTTTTTT. This sequence encodes CASRQDPRGELFF.

This clone was seen a single time. This sequence joins TRBV2 and TRBJ2-7, with D perhaps TRBD2 (5 bases). The V and J ends lost 7 bases and 4 bases respectively, with 11 bases between them. The CDR3 covers 12 residues. The germline V gene encodes CDR1 SNHLY and CDR2 FYNNEI. The CDR3 DNA reads TGTGCCAGCACTCCCGCGGGTTACGAGCAGTACTTC. It specifies CASTPAGYEQYF. Supplemented by reference TRBV2 and TRBJ2-7, the full variable domain reads EPEVTQTPSHQVTQMGQEVILRCVPISNHLYFYWYRQILGQKVEFLVSFYNNEISEKSEIFDDQFSVERPDGSNFTLKIRSTKLEDSAMYFCASTPAGYEQYFGPGTRLTVT.

The chain links TRBV6-5 to TRBJ2-4; TRBD1 agrees at 8 bases. With V trimmed by 0 bases and J by 2 bases, 3 bases remained unmatched. Germline loops: CDR1 MNHEY, CDR2 SVGAGI. The CDR3 sequence is 16 residues long. CDR3 residues: CASSYSQGASKNIQYF. In DNA, the CDR3 is TGTGCCAGCAGTTACTCGCAGGGGGCATCCAAAAACATTCAGTACTTC.

The J gene is TRBJ2-1, the V gene TRBV5-1, with a weak D call TRBD2 (5 bases). This CDR3 region has 15 residues. The germline CDR1 and CDR2 sequences are SGHRS and YFSETQ. V lost 0 bases and J 8 bases, leaving 15 bases between the germline ends. The CDR3 sequence: CASSLAGVALHEQFF. The DNA for the CDR3 is TGCGCCAGCAGCTTGGCCGGGGTTGCGCTCCATGAGCAGTTCTTC. Combining the CDR3 with reference TRBV5-1 and TRBJ2-1 gives the whole variable domain KAGVTQTPRYLIKTRGQQVTLSCSPISGHRSVSWYQQTPGQGLQFLFEYFSETQRNKGNFPGRFSGRQFSNSRSEMNVSTLELGDSALYLCASSLAGVALHEQFFGPGTRLTVL.

The J gene is TRBJ2-7, the V gene TRBV9; D gene unclear. V was pared by 0 bases and J by 0 bases, with 7 bases between. Germline-derived CDR1 and CDR2 are SGDLS and YYNGEE. CDR3 size: 14 residues. DNA for the CDR3: TGTGCCAGCAGCGTAGGAGGCAGCTCCTACGAGCAGTACTTC. Translated: CASSVGGSSYEQYF.

This chain links TRBV4-3 with TRBJ1-2; D not resolved. This CDR3 comprises 13 residues. Germline V gene sequence: CDR1 LGHNA, CDR2 YSLEER. V was clipped by 2 bases and J by 1 base, with 5 bases between them. The CDR3 loop is CASSQLSNYGYTF. CDR3 sequence (DNA): TGCGCCAGCAGCCAACTAAGTAACTATGGCTACACCTTC.

The chain joins TRBV6-6 to TRBJ2-7; D might be TRBD2 (5 bases). Germline V CDR1 and CDR2: MNHNY, SVGAGI (reference sequence). The CDR3 has 12 residues. Trimming removed 4 bases at V and 7 bases at J, with 11 bases between. The CDR3 DNA is TGTGCCAGCAGTTTCCTCGGGGAGGAGCAGTACTTC. As protein: CASSFLGEEQYF.